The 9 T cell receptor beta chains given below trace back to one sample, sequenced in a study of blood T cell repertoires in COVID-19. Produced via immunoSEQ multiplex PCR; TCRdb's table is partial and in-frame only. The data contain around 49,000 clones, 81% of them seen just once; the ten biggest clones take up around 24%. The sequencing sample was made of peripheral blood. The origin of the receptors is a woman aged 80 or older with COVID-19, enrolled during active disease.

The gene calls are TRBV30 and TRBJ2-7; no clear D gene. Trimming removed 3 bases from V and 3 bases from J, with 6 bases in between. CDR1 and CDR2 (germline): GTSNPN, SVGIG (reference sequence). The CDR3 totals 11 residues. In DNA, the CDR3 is TGTGCCTGGAGCGTAAACTACGAGCAGTACTTC. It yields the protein CAWSVNYEQYF.

CDR3: CASTQGTNSYEQYF. CDR3 DNA: TGTGCCAGCACCCAGGGGACCAACTCCTACGAGCAGTACTTC. The chain has TRBV2 and TRBJ2-7; possible D gene TRBD1, 6 bases. The germline V and J ends were trimmed by 7 bases and 0 bases, with 13 bases remaining between them. Germline values: CDR1 SNHLY, CDR2 FYNNEI. The CDR3 contains 14 residues.

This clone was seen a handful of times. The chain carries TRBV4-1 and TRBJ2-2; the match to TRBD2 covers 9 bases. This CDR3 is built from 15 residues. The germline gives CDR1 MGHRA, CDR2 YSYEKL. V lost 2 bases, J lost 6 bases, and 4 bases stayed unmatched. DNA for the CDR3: TGCGCCAGCAGCCAACCGGGACTAGCCGCCGGGGAGCTGTTTTTT. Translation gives CASSQPGLAAGELFF.

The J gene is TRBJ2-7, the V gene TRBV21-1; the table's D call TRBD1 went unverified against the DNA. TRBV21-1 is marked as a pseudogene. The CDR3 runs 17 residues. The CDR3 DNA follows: TGTGCCAGCAGCAAAACCTTCAAGACAGGGTTAACCTACGAGCAGTACTTC. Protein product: CASSKTFKTGLTYEQYF.

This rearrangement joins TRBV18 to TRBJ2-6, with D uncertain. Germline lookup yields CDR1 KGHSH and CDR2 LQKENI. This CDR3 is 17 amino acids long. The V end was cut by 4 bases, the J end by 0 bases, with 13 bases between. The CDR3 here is CASSLSFPPSGANVLTF. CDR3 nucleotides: TGTGCCAGCTCACTCTCCTTTCCTCCCTCTGGGGCCAACGTCCTGACTTTC.

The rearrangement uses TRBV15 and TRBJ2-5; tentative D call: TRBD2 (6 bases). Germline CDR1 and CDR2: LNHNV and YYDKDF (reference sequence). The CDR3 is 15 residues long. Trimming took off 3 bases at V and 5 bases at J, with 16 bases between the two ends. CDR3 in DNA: TGTGCCACCAGCAGGTTGGCCGGGGGTGGGGAGACCCAGTACTTC. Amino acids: CATSRLAGGGETQYF. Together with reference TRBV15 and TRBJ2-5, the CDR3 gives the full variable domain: DAMVIQNPRYQVTQFGKPVTLSCSQTLNHNVMYWYQQKSSQAPKLLFHYYDKDFNNEADTPDNFQSRRPNTSFCFLDIRSPGLGDTAMYLCATSRLAGGGETQYFGPGTRLLVL.

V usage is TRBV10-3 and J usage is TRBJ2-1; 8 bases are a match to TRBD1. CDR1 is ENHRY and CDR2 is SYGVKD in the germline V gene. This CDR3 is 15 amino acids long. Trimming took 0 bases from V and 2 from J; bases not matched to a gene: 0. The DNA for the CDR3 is TGTGCCATCAGTGAGTCGGGACAGGCCTACAATGAGCAGTTCTTC. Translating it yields CAISESGQAYNEQFF.

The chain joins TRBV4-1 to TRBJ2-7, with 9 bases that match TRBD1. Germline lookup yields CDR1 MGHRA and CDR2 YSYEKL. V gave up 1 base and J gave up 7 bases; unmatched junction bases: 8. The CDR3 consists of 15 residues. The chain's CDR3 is CASSQVGTGKKEQYF. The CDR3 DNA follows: TGCGCCAGCAGCCAAGTAGGGACAGGGAAGAAGGAGCAGTACTTC.

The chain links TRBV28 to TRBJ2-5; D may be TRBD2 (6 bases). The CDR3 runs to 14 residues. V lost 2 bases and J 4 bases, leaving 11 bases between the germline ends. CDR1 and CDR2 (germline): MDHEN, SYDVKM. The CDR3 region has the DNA TGTGCCAGCAGTTTAGGGAGGTGGGGAGAGACCCAGTACTTC. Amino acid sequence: CASSLGRWGETQYF.